The clone carrying this T cell receptor (beta chain) has only one observation. What it recognizes is unknown. Next came a second PCR, run for about 7 to 12 cycles, which used a sample-barcoded 5' primer along with a J-beta primer mix. Each cDNA molecule, via a template-switch adaptor with 12 random nucleotides, was tagged. CDR3-containing paired-end reads numbering at least 2.5 million came from each sample. TCRdb reprocessed the 5' RACE reads via MiXCR and lists one record per CDR3 protein. The sample records approximately 2,000,000 distinct CDR3 sequences, more than 35% being singletons. V was clipped by 5 bases and J by 6 bases, with 19 bases between them. The germline CDR1 and CDR2 sequences are LGHDT and YNNKEL (reference sequence). This CDR3 spans 15 amino acids. This sample is part of a study of blood T cells in healthy people across ages. Findings of the study overall: As age increased, TCR beta diversity per million T cells fell in a roughly linear fashion.

The TCR was taken from a human donor in good health. V gene TRBV3-1 combines with J gene TRBJ1-2, with D perhaps TRBD1 (6 bases). Sequences were obtained from blood. Written as DNA, the CDR3 is TGTGCCAGCAGCTCACAGGGAGCGATGAGGGATGGCTACACCTTC. It is translated as CASSSQGAMRDGYTF. Full variable domain (missing parts from reference TRBV3-1 and TRBJ1-2): DTAVSQTPKYLVTQMGNDKSIKCEQNLGHDTMYWYKQDSKKFLKIMFSYNNKELIINETVPNRFSPKSPDKAHLNLHINSLELGDSAVYFCASSSQGAMRDGYTFGSGTRLTVV.